This T cell receptor (beta chain) was recorded in a study of shared clonotypes between healthy human individuals. Study context: CD4 naive and CD4 memory each took three plates per donor, while CD8 naive took two and CD8 memory one.

Germline loops: CDR1 DFQATT, CDR2 SNEGSKA (reference sequence). V lost 8 bases and J lost 10; bases outside the gene matches: 10. The CDR3 runs to 11 residues. Only in-frame clones appear in the TCRdb table, and some are missing; sequencing was by immunoSEQ multiplex PCR. The data contain about 2.4 million clones, more than 80% of them singletons. This TCR was recovered from a man aged 18-30 years in good health. The chain joins TRBV20-1 to TRBJ1-2, with TRBD1 matching 7 bases. The specimen sequenced was naive CD4+ T cells sorted from blood. The subset: CD45RA+ positively selected. CDR3 region: CSPRGTADYTF. The CDR3 DNA follows: TGCAGTCCCAGGGGGACAGCAGACTACACCTTC.